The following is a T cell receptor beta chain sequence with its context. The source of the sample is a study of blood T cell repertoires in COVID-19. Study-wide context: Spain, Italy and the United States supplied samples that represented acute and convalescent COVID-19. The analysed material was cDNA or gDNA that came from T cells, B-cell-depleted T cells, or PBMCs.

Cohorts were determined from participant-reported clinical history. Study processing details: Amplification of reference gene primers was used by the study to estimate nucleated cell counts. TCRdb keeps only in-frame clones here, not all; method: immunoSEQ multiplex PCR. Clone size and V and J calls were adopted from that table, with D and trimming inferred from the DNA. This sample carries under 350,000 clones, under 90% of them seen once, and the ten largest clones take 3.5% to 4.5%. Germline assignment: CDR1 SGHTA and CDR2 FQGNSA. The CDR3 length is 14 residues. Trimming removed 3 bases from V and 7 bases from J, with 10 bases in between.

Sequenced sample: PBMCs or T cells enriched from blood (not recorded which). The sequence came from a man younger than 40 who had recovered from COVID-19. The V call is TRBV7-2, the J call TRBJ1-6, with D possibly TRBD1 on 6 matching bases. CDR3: CASSFPQGNSPLHF. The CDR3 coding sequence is TGTGCCAGCAGCTTCCCACAGGGAAATTCACCCCTCCACTTT.